Listed here is a single T cell receptor beta chain. What it binds is unknown. The junction does not match germline at one end; this may be a read error. The entry originates in a study of blood T cells in healthy people across ages. Study-wide results and limits: Investigators treated diversity estimates from one million T cells as underestimates.

This CDR3 is 16 amino acids long. Germline values: CDR1 SGHRS, CDR2 YFSETQ. Alongside a J-beta primer mix, a sample-barcoded 5' primer served in a second PCR lasting about 7 to 11 cycles. One entry per CDR3 protein, called by TCRdb with MiXCR from the 5' RACE reads. The sample yields 590,000 or so distinct CDR3 sequences, approximately 30% seen once. The chain combines TRBV5-1 with TRBJ2-3; 11 bases fit TRBD1. This clonotype was obtained from a woman aged 80 or over in good health. Sequences were obtained from blood. Written as DNA, the CDR3 is TGCGCCAGCAGCTTGGCCGGGACAGGGGGGACAGATGCGCAGTATTTT. It codes for CASSLAGTGGTDAQYF.